This entry lists 27 T cell receptor beta chains sequenced from one sample in a study of a mutant IDH1 vaccine in newly diagnosed glioma. Time point reported: week 35, safety follow-up. The study gave 300 ug of mutant IDH1 20-mer peptide per vaccine dose, with topical imiquimod. Method: immunoSEQ multiplex PCR; TCRdb's copy keeps in-frame clones and lacks some. The sample includes around 40,000 clones, approximately 90% of them seen just once. Their antigen targets remain unknown. The material sequenced was PBMCs, taken from a glioma patient whose treatment included an IDH1 peptide vaccine. The receptors here all came from a man aged 35-49 years with glioma.

The V gene is TRBV7-2, the J gene TRBJ1-1, with 12 positions matching TRBD1. The CDR3 has 17 residues. V shed 0 bases, J shed 5 bases, and the junction held 7 bases outside the gene matches. Germline CDR1 is SGHTA and CDR2 is FQGNSA. The CDR3 region is CASSLATGQGARTEAFF. For the CDR3, the DNA is TGTGCCAGCAGCTTAGCCACGGGACAGGGGGCTCGTACTGAAGCTTTCTTT.

V gene TRBV7-2 combines with J gene TRBJ1-5; maybe TRBD1 (6 bases). This CDR3 region has 16 residues. The V end was cut by 0 bases, the J end by 4 bases, with 13 bases between. CDR1 SGHTA and CDR2 FQGNSA come from the germline V gene. CDR3 sequence: CASSLARGQGNQPQHF. In DNA, the CDR3 is TGTGCCAGCAGCTTAGCGCGGGGGCAGGGAAATCAGCCCCAGCATTTT.

The rearrangement uses TRBV7-2 and TRBJ2-1; TRBD2 matches at 8 bases. Germline V gives CDR1 SGHTA, CDR2 FQGNSA. This CDR3 is built from 15 residues. Trimming at V came to 6 bases and at J to 4 bases, leaving 8 bases not matched to a gene. CDR3 residues: CASSRGLAGYNEQFF. DNA for the CDR3: TGTGCCAGCAGTCGAGGACTAGCTGGTTACAATGAGCAGTTCTTC.

The chain joins TRBV5-5 to TRBJ2-7, with 7 bases matching TRBD1. Trimming at V came to 2 bases and at J to 3 bases, leaving 14 bases not matched to a gene. Germline values: CDR1 SGHKS, CDR2 YYEKEE (reference sequence). The CDR3 contains 17 residues. The CDR3 loop is CASSFTVGRGSLYEQYV. As DNA, the CDR3 is TGTGCCAGCAGCTTCACGGTGGGCAGGGGGAGTCTCTACGAGCAGTACGTC.

The J gene is TRBJ1-5, the V gene TRBV7-2; D is unresolved. V was cut by 5 bases and J by 7 bases, with 15 bases left in between. The CDR3 runs 14 residues. Germline assignment: CDR1 SGHTA and CDR2 FQGNSA. The CDR3 DNA sequence: TGTGCCAGCAGCCAAGACGGGTATCGACAGCCCCAGCATTTT. This encodes CASSQDGYRQPQHF.

The CDR3 coding sequence is TGTGCCAGCAGTTACTTCAGACAGAACGTGAACACTGAAGCTTTCTTT. Translating gives CASSYFRQNVNTEAFF. The V and J genes are TRBV28 and TRBJ1-1; tentatively, D is TRBD1 (5 bases). The V gene's germline CDR1 is MDHEN and CDR2 SYDVKM. CDR3 length equals 16 residues. The V end lost 4 bases, the J end lost 0 bases, and 15 bases lay between the germline ends.

The rearrangement uses TRBV19 and TRBJ2-3, with a tentative D call TRBD1 (5 bases). Germline CDR1 and CDR2: LNHDA and SQIVND (reference sequence). V gave up 6 bases and J gave up 4 bases, with 14 bases separating them. The length of the CDR3 is 14 residues. The CDR3 protein is CASRVQGEADTQYF. The CDR3 bases are TGTGCCAGTAGAGTTCAGGGTGAGGCAGATACGCAGTATTTT.

The V gene is TRBV7-9, the J gene TRBJ2-7; D remains ambiguous. Germline V gene sequence: CDR1 SEHNR, CDR2 FQNEAQ (reference sequence). The ends were cut back, 5 bases at V and 3 bases at J, with 14 bases in the middle. The CDR3 consists of 14 residues. The CDR3 DNA reads as TGTGCCAGCAGCAAGGCTTCAGAGTTCTACGAGCAGTACGTC. Protein: CASSKASEFYEQYV.

The V gene is TRBV14, the J gene TRBJ2-2; maybe TRBD1 (6 bases). Germline CDR1 reads SGHDN; CDR2 reads FVKESK. With 1 base removed from V and 6 bases from J, the gap between germline ends came to 12 bases. The CDR3 sequence is 15 residues long. The CDR3 sequence: CASSQVGQGPGELFF. CDR3 nucleotides: TGTGCCAGCAGCCAAGTGGGACAAGGGCCCGGGGAGCTGTTTTTT.

The V gene is TRBV19, the J gene TRBJ2-5; no reliable D call. Looked up from germline, CDR1 is LNHDA and CDR2 is SQIVND (reference sequence). Deletions cut 5 bases from V and 2 bases from J, with 12 bases between. The CDR3 contains 14 residues. As DNA, the CDR3 is TGTGCCAGTAGTCCTCAGAGACATCAAGAGACCCAGTACTTC. Its protein product is CASSPQRHQETQYF.

V usage is TRBV5-6 and J usage is TRBJ1-2; D is uncertain. The germline V gene encodes CDR1 SGHDT and CDR2 YYEEEE. V was shortened by 0 bases and J by 10 bases, with 13 bases between the two germline ends. The CDR3 consists of 13 residues. The CDR3, as DNA: TGTGCCAGCAGCTTGGGGCCCGAACCCTCCTACACCTTC. Protein product: CASSLGPEPSYTF.

The rearrangement uses TRBV23-1 and TRBJ2-5; 7 positions agree with TRBD1. TRBV23-1 is annotated as an ORF whose role is uncertain. V lost 2 bases and J lost 5; bases outside the gene matches: 5. The CDR3 spans 14 residues. CDR3 nucleotide sequence: TGCGCCAGCAGTCAAACAGGGGTAGCGGAGACCCAGTACTTC. This translates into CASSQTGVAETQYF.

The chain carries TRBV7-2 and TRBJ2-4; 8 bases are a match to TRBD2. From germline, CDR1 is SGHTA and CDR2 FQGNSA. V lost 1 base, J lost 0 bases, and 2 bases stayed unmatched. This CDR3 has 16 residues. CDR3 amino acids: CASSLGTSLAKNIQYF. The CDR3 bases are TGTGCCAGCAGCTTAGGGACTAGCCTAGCCAAAAACATTCAGTACTTC.

The chain couples TRBV19 to TRBJ1-5, with 7 positions matching TRBD1. The CDR3 sequence is 14 residues long. Germline V gives CDR1 LNHDA, CDR2 SQIVND (reference sequence). Trimming cost V 8 bases and J 4 bases; bases outside gene matches: 8. The CDR3 bases are TGTGCCAGTTGTAACAGGGGCCTTAATCAGCCCCAGCATTTT. Its protein product is CASCNRGLNQPQHF.

The chain couples TRBV6-5 to TRBJ2-1, with D hard to call. There are 15 residues in the CDR3. Germline V lookup: CDR1 MNHEY, CDR2 SVGAGI. V lost 2 bases, J lost 6 bases, and 14 bases lay in between. The CDR3 sequence: CASSYEAGTGNEQFF. Written as DNA, the CDR3 is TGTGCCAGCAGTTACGAGGCAGGAACGGGCAATGAGCAGTTCTTC.

This rearrangement joins TRBV25-1 to TRBJ2-3; TRBD2 matches 12 bases. Trimming at V came to 0 bases and at J to 0 bases, leaving 1 base not matched to a gene. The CDR3 extends over 17 amino acids. CDR1 is MGHDK, CDR2 SYGVNS, per germline. The DNA of the CDR3 is TGTGCCAGCAGTGAATATGGACTAGCGGGAAGCACAGATACGCAGTATTTT. It translates to CASSEYGLAGSTDTQYF. Combining the CDR3 with reference TRBV25-1 and TRBJ2-3 gives the whole variable domain EADIYQTPRYLVIGTGKKITLECSQTMGHDKMYWYQQDPGMELHLIHYSYGVNSTEKGDLSSESTVSRIRTEHFPLTLESARPSHTSQYLCASSEYGLAGSTDTQYFGPGTRLTVL.

The chain carries TRBV7-9 and TRBJ2-2; weak D call: TRBD2 (7 bases). In germline, CDR1 is SEHNR, CDR2 FQNEAQ (reference sequence). V shed 8 bases and J shed 0 bases, with 16 bases lying between them. The CDR3 runs 16 residues. CDR3 protein: CASGNQGTTNTGELFF. The CDR3 region has the DNA TGTGCCAGCGGAAATCAGGGGACTACGAACACCGGGGAGCTGTTTTTT. The variable domain in full, completed from reference TRBV7-9 and TRBJ2-2, reads DTGVSQNPRHKITKRGQNVTFRCDPISEHNRLYWYRQTLGQGPEFLTYFQNEAQLEKSRLLSDRFSAERPKGSFSTLEIQRTEQGDSAMYLCASGNQGTTNTGELFFGEGSRLTVL.

This chain uses TRBV9 with TRBJ1-4; 9 bases fit TRBD1. CDR1 and CDR2 (germline): SGDLS, YYNGEE. CDR3 size: 15 residues. J was trimmed by 6 bases and V by 4 bases; bases with no gene match: 7. CDR3 sequence: CASSPETGGYEKLFF. The CDR3 region has the DNA TGTGCCAGCAGCCCCGAGACAGGGGGTTATGAAAAACTGTTTTTT.

This clone has only one observation. This chain connects TRBV5-1 to TRBJ1-2; D may be TRBD1 (5 bases). Deletions cut 5 bases from V and 8 bases from J, with 16 bases between. Germline V gene sequence: CDR1 SGHRS, CDR2 YFSETQ. CDR3 length: 13 amino acids. DNA for the CDR3: TGCGCCAGCAGGGACACAGCGGGAGAAGGCTACACCTTC. This gives the protein CASRDTAGEGYTF.

The chain recombines TRBV4-1 with TRBJ2-5; 7 bases map to TRBD1. Looked up from germline, CDR1 is MGHRA and CDR2 is YSYEKL. After removal of 2 bases from V and 2 bases from J, the junction contained 11 bases not matched to a gene. The CDR3 contains 17 residues. DNA for the CDR3: TGCGCCAGCAGCCAACGCCCCCCCGGGACAGAACAAGAGACCCAGTACTTC. Translating gives CASSQRPPGTEQETQYF.

The chain has TRBV7-6 and TRBJ1-4, with TRBD1 identical over 9 bases. The CDR3 has 17 amino acids. In germline, CDR1 is SGHVS, CDR2 FNYEAQ. Trimming removed 3 bases from V and 6 bases from J; junction bases left unmatched: 11. The CDR3 here is CASSLLVPGQGDEKLFF. Written as DNA, the CDR3 is TGTGCCAGCAGCTTGTTGGTGCCGGGACAGGGCGATGAAAAACTGTTTTTT.

This clone has a handful of counts. V and J are TRBV27 and TRBJ1-2; the match to TRBD1 covers 7 bases. CDR3 length: 16 amino acids. From germline, CDR1 is MNHEY and CDR2 SMNVEV (reference sequence). With V trimmed by 6 bases and J by 4 bases, 14 bases remained unmatched. The chain's CDR3 is CASRPGVAGGIYGYTF. DNA of the CDR3: TGTGCCAGCAGACCCGGGGTAGCAGGGGGGATCTATGGCTACACCTTC.

The chain is built from TRBV11-2 and TRBJ2-2, with 7 bases fitting TRBD2. CDR1 and CDR2 (germline): SGHAT, FQNNGV. The CDR3 totals 16 residues. The trim removed 1 base at V and 6 bases at J, leaving 8 bases unmatched. The CDR3 nucleotides read TGTGCCAGCAGCTTAGCGACGGTGGCGGGAGCCGGGGAGCTGTTTTTT. Translation: CASSLATVAGAGELFF.

The rearrangement links TRBV5-1 to TRBJ2-1, with TRBD1 as a possible D gene (5 bases). This CDR3 comprises 17 residues. The germline V gene encodes CDR1 SGHRS and CDR2 YFSETQ. Between the trimmed V and J ends, which lost 3 bases and 0 bases, there was a span of 16 bases. CDR3: CASSSSGGAFSYNEQFF. In nucleotides, the CDR3 is TGCGCCAGCAGCTCCTCCGGTGGGGCCTTCTCCTACAATGAGCAGTTCTTC.

The CDR3 spells CASIPGNSNQPQHF. The CDR3 DNA sequence: TGTGCCAGCATCCCCGGGAATAGCAATCAGCCCCAGCATTTT. The chain combines TRBV28 with TRBJ1-5; D unresolved. V lost 7 bases and J lost 0, with 10 bases in between. The germline V gene has CDR1 MDHEN and CDR2 SYDVKM. The CDR3 extends over 14 amino acids.

J is TRBJ2-3 and V is TRBV5-1, with no clear D. In germline, CDR1 is SGHRS, CDR2 YFSETQ. Trimming took 0 bases from V and 7 from J, leaving 6 bases between them. CDR3 length equals 12 residues. The CDR3 sequence: CASSLGLNTQYF. The CDR3 DNA follows: TGCGCCAGCAGCTTGGGCCTAAATACGCAGTATTTT. The whole variable domain, remainder taken from reference TRBV5-1 and TRBJ2-3, is KAGVTQTPRYLIKTRGQQVTLSCSPISGHRSVSWYQQTPGQGLQFLFEYFSETQRNKGNFPGRFSGRQFSNSRSEMNVSTLELGDSALYLCASSLGLNTQYFGPGTRLTVL.

The J gene is TRBJ2-7, the V gene TRBV28, with a weak D call TRBD2 (5 bases). Germline V gives CDR1 MDHEN, CDR2 SYDVKM. The ends were cut back, 6 bases at V and 5 bases at J, with 17 bases in the middle. This CDR3 is 14 amino acids long. CDR3 DNA: TGTGCCAGCAGGGAGCCGGGGATCTTCAACGAGCAGTACTTC. Encoded protein: CASREPGIFNEQYF.